A single sample is the source of the 31 T cell receptor beta chains below, sequenced in a study of PD-L1 blockade in urothelial cancer. Time point meaning: pretreatment peripheral blood. TCRdb's table, derived via immunoSEQ multiplex PCR, lists solely in-frame clones and lacks some. Of 40,000 or so clones in the sample, approximately 91% were seen once. The sequenced sample was PBMCs, obtained around atezolizumab (anti-PD-L1) treatment. These TCRs come from a woman aged 55 to 70 with urothelial cancer.

This chain uses TRBV18 with TRBJ2-7, with D maybe TRBD2 (5 bases). Germline V gives CDR1 KGHSH, CDR2 LQKENI. The length of the CDR3 is 12 residues. Deletions cut 2 bases from V and 3 bases from J, with 5 bases between. CDR3 sequence: CASSPGGYEQYF. In nucleotides, the CDR3 is TGTGCCAGCTCACCAGGAGGCTACGAGCAGTACTTC. Supplemented by reference TRBV18 and TRBJ2-7, the full variable domain reads NAGVMQNPRHLVRRRGQEARLRCSPMKGHSHVYWYRQLPEEGLKFMVYLQKENIIDESGMPKERFSAEFPKEGPSILRIQQVVRGDSAAYFCASSPGGYEQYFGPGTRLTVT.

The chain joins TRBV28 to TRBJ2-5; no firm D call. The CDR3 length is 13 residues. Germline V gives CDR1 MDHEN, CDR2 SYDVKM. The V end was cut by 1 base, the J end by 4 bases, with 7 bases between. CDR3 sequence reads: CASSLFSPETQYF. For the CDR3, the DNA is TGTGCCAGCAGTTTATTCTCCCCAGAGACCCAGTACTTC.

This sequence joins TRBV11-2 and TRBJ2-1, with 8 bases that match TRBD1. Germline trimming cut 1 base from V and 7 bases from J; bases unmatched to any gene: 9. Germline V lookup: CDR1 SGHAT, CDR2 FQNNGV. This CDR3 spans 16 amino acids. CDR3 coding DNA: TGTGCCAGCAGCTTAGTCTGGCAGGGGGCGAAGAATGAGCAGTTCTTC. This sequence encodes CASSLVWQGAKNEQFF.

This chain connects TRBV6-5 to TRBJ2-7, with 7 bases aligning to TRBD1. The J segment lost 7 bases and the V segment lost 2 bases, leaving 8 bases of the junction unmatched. Per the germline V gene, CDR1 is MNHEY and CDR2 is SVGAGI. CDR3 length: 14 amino acids. As DNA, the CDR3 is TGTGCCAGCAGTTACGATAGGGGGCGCAGAGAGCAGTACTTC. Its protein is CASSYDRGRREQYF.

This chain connects TRBV11-2 to TRBJ2-1; 8 positions match TRBD2. CDR1 and CDR2 (germline): SGHAT, FQNNGV. The CDR3 totals 15 residues. J was trimmed by 7 bases and V by 4 bases; bases with no gene match: 9. CDR3 DNA: TGTGCCAGCAGCTCGATAGCGGGGATGGGGAATGAGCAGTTCTTC. It translates to CASSSIAGMGNEQFF. Supplemented by reference TRBV11-2 and TRBJ2-1, the full variable domain reads EAGVAQSPRYKIIEKRQSVAFWCNPISGHATLYWYQQILGQGPKLLIQFQNNGVVDDSQLPKDRFSAERLKGVDSTLKIQPAKLEDSAVYLCASSSIAGMGNEQFFGPGTRLTVL.

This clone was observed once. This chain uses TRBV28 with TRBJ2-5; TRBD2 matches at 9 bases. Losses at the gene ends were 5 bases for V and 5 bases for J; bases not matched to a gene: 12. This CDR3 spans 16 amino acids. Germline lookup yields CDR1 MDHEN and CDR2 SYDVKM. The CDR3 coding sequence is TGTGCCAGCAGTCGGACTAGCGCAAGCCTCATGGAGACCCAGTACTTC. This sequence encodes CASSRTSASLMETQYF.

The V and J genes are TRBV2 and TRBJ2-7, with 7 positions matching TRBD2. V lost 5 bases and J lost 3; bases outside the gene matches: 13. CDR1 SNHLY and CDR2 FYNNEI come from the germline V gene. The CDR3 consists of 16 residues. DNA for the CDR3: TGTGCCAGCAGTCGAGGCTCGACTAGCAGTCTCTACGAGCAGTACTTC. Amino acids: CASSRGSTSSLYEQYF.

This clone came up a few times. The chain recombines TRBV11-1 with TRBJ2-7, with a weak D call TRBD1 (5 bases). Trimming stripped 2 bases from V and 5 bases from J, with 10 bases between. Germline V gene lookup returns CDR1 SGHAT and CDR2 FQDESV (reference sequence). There are 13 residues in the CDR3. CDR3 bases: TGTGCCAGCAGCTTAAGCAGGGCCCACGAGCAGTACTTC. It translates to CASSLSRAHEQYF.

The chain uses TRBV5-1 and TRBJ2-7; D is ambiguous. Per the germline V gene, CDR1 is SGHRS and CDR2 is YFSETQ. This CDR3 comprises 13 residues. With 2 bases removed from V and 0 bases from J, the gap between germline ends came to 6 bases. The DNA of the CDR3 is TGCGCCAGCAGCTTTCATAGCTCCTACGAGCAGTACTTC. As protein: CASSFHSSYEQYF.

On this clone: Relative to the germline gene, one junction end is altered; a read error may explain this. The chain uses TRBV9 and TRBJ1-3; D possibly corresponds to TRBD1 (5 bases). The CDR3 contains 13 residues. Germline CDR1 and CDR2: SGDLS and YYNGEE. Here the CDR3 DNA reads TGTGCCAGCAGCCTCCGACTGACAGAGCCGATATGGTTT. Translation gives CASSLRLTEPIWF.

The chain uses TRBV28 and TRBJ2-1; 8 nucleotides agree with TRBD1. Losses at the gene ends were 4 bases for V and 1 base for J; bases not matched to a gene: 9. This CDR3 comprises 17 residues. CDR1 is MDHEN, CDR2 SYDVKM, per germline. The CDR3 DNA reads as TGTGCCAGCAGTTCAATTCTCCGGGACAGGTCCTACAATGAGCAGTTCTTC. Its translation is CASSSILRDRSYNEQFF.

The chain employs TRBV7-2 and TRBJ2-2; 8 bases map to TRBD1. The trim removed 5 bases at V and 4 bases at J, leaving 12 bases unmatched. The germline CDR1 and CDR2 sequences are SGHTA and FQGNSA. The CDR3 has 17 residues. CDR3 DNA sequence: TGTGCCAGCAGCCAATGGACGACAGGGGCCCTCACCGGGGAGCTGTTTTTT. It is translated as CASSQWTTGALTGELFF.

The J gene is TRBJ2-5, the V gene TRBV6-1, with a tentative D call TRBD1 (6 bases). Germline values: CDR1 MNHNS, CDR2 SASEGT. The CDR3 covers 14 residues. V dropped 6 bases and J dropped 5 bases, with 16 bases sitting between them. CDR3 amino acids: CASRLRDNRETQYF. The DNA of the CDR3 is TGTGCCAGCAGACTACGGGACAATCGGGAGACCCAGTACTTC.

V usage is TRBV9 and J usage is TRBJ2-1; 11 bases are shared with TRBD2. Germline V gives CDR1 SGDLS, CDR2 YYNGEE. The V and J ends lost 1 base and 8 bases, in that order; junction bases with no gene match: 11. The CDR3 loop spans 17 amino acids. Here the CDR3 DNA reads TGTGCCAGCAGCGTAACCCCTGGTACTAGCGGGAGTCATGAGCAGTTCTTC. Protein product: CASSVTPGTSGSHEQFF.

The rearrangement uses TRBV5-6 and TRBJ2-1; perhaps TRBD2 as D (6 bases). Trimming shortened V by 4 bases and J by 2 bases, and 10 bases separated the two germline ends. Germline lookup yields CDR1 SGHDT and CDR2 YYEEEE. The CDR3 length is 14 residues. The CDR3 DNA sequence: TGTGCCAGCAGCGGAGGGGACCCCTACAATGAGCAGTTCTTC. Encoded protein: CASSGGDPYNEQFF.

The chain uses TRBV5-8 and TRBJ1-1, with D possibly matching TRBD1 (5 bases). The V gene's germline CDR1 is SGHTS and CDR2 YDEGEE. The CDR3 contains 16 residues. With 1 base removed from V and 1 base from J, the gap between germline ends came to 14 bases. CDR3 region: CASSLLILGENTEAFF. The CDR3 DNA is TGTGCCAGCAGCTTGCTAATTCTAGGGGAGAACACTGAAGCTTTCTTT.

V usage is TRBV18 and J usage is TRBJ2-7; no firm D call. CDR1 is KGHSH and CDR2 is LQKENI in the germline V gene. CDR3 length: 13 amino acids. Trimming removed 3 bases at V and 3 bases at J, with 9 bases between. The CDR3 DNA is TGTGCCAGCTCACCGGCACCAAACTACGAGCAGTACTTC. Its translation is CASSPAPNYEQYF.

The CDR3 DNA sequence: TGCGCCAGCAGCCGCGGACTAGCGGGAGAAATAAGGAACACCGGGGAGCTGTTTTTT. Amino acids: CASSRGLAGEIRNTGELFF. This chain uses TRBV5-1 with TRBJ2-2, with TRBD2 matching over 13 bases. The V and J ends lost 4 bases and 1 base, in that order; junction bases with no gene match: 10. The CDR3 is 19 residues long. Looked up from germline, CDR1 is SGHRS and CDR2 is YFSETQ.

The CDR3 DNA sequence: TGTGCCAGCAGCTTAAGAAGGGGCCGCCGGGATACGCAGTATTTT. Amino acid sequence: CASSLRRGRRDTQYF. This rearrangement joins TRBV7-2 to TRBJ2-3, with D maybe TRBD1 (5 bases). The CDR3 sequence is 15 residues long. The ends were cut back, 2 bases at V and 6 bases at J, with 15 bases in the middle. Germline CDR1 reads SGHTA; CDR2 reads FQGNSA.

The chain carries TRBV9 and TRBJ2-3; 11 nucleotides match TRBD2. The trim removed 4 bases at V and 2 bases at J, leaving 6 bases unmatched. The CDR3 consists of 16 residues. Germline V gene data show CDR1 as SGDLS and CDR2 as YYNGEE. CDR3 bases: TGTGCCAGCAGCCTAACGACTAGCGGGGACACAGATACGCAGTATTTT. Protein product: CASSLTTSGDTDTQYF. Supplemented by reference TRBV9 and TRBJ2-3, the full variable domain reads DSGVTQTPKHLITATGQRVTLRCSPRSGDLSVYWYQQSLDQGLQFLIQYYNGEERAKGNILERFSAQQFPDLHSELNLSSLELGDSALYFCASSLTTSGDTDTQYFGPGTRLTVL.

The chain uses TRBV7-9 and TRBJ1-1; D is perhaps TRBD1 (6 bases). The CDR3 runs 14 residues. Trimming cost V 5 bases and J 4 bases, with 14 bases left between them. Germline-derived CDR1 and CDR2 are SEHNR and FQNEAQ (reference sequence). The CDR3 region is CASSLLRDTTEAFF. The CDR3 region has the DNA TGTGCCAGCAGCCTACTCCGGGACACCACTGAAGCTTTCTTT.

CDR3 nucleotides: TGTGCCAGCAGCTTGGCGGTGGCGGGAGGCCCGGATACGCAGTATTTT. Translated: CASSLAVAGGPDTQYF. This chain links TRBV7-2 with TRBJ2-3; 8 bases line up with TRBD2. With V trimmed by 3 bases and J by 6 bases, 11 bases remained unmatched. Germline V CDR1 and CDR2: SGHTA, FQGNSA. The CDR3 spans 16 residues.

The V and J genes are TRBV19 and TRBJ2-3; 12 bases fit TRBD2. CDR3 length: 17 amino acids. J lost 7 bases, V lost 4 bases, and 12 bases had no gene match. Germline loops: CDR1 LNHDA, CDR2 SQIVND (reference sequence). The CDR3 nucleotides are TGTGCCAGTAGTACCAGACTAGCGGGAGAGAAGCTATATACGCAGTATTTT. It specifies CASSTRLAGEKLYTQYF.

J is TRBJ2-3 and V is TRBV4-1; D might be TRBD1 (8 bases). The germline V gene encodes CDR1 MGHRA and CDR2 YSYEKL. CDR3 length: 16 residues. Trimming cost V 4 bases and J 14 bases, with 28 bases left between them. The CDR3, as DNA: TGCGCCAGCAGCCTACACGTCCGGGGGGCCCGGGACAGGTTGTATTTT. It codes for CASSLHVRGARDRLYF.

The V call is TRBV29-1, the J call TRBJ1-4; 9 nucleotides match TRBD1. The CDR3 has 13 residues. CDR1 and CDR2 from the germline V gene are SQVTM and ANQGSEA. With V trimmed by 6 bases and J by 7 bases, 6 bases remained unmatched. Here the CDR3 reads CSVRTGDREKLFF. DNA of the CDR3: TGCAGCGTCCGGACAGGGGATCGTGAAAAACTGTTTTTT. Full variable domain (rest looked up from reference TRBV29-1 and TRBJ1-4): SAVISQKPSRDICQRGTSLTIQCQVDSQVTMMFWYRQQPGQSLTLIATANQGSEATYESGFVIDKFPISRPNLTFSTLTVSNMSPEDSSIYLCSVRTGDREKLFFGSGTQLSVL.

This chain uses TRBV28 with TRBJ1-4; no clear D gene. Germline lookup yields CDR1 MDHEN and CDR2 SYDVKM. This CDR3 region has 14 residues. Trimming stripped 3 bases from V and 0 bases from J, with 5 bases between. CDR3 loop: CASSFFSTNEKLFF. The DNA of the CDR3 is TGTGCCAGCAGTTTCTTCTCAACTAATGAAAAACTGTTTTTT.

V gene TRBV2 combines with J gene TRBJ1-1; D ambiguous. CDR1 is SNHLY, CDR2 FYNNEI, per germline. Deletions cut 3 bases from V and 8 bases from J, with 13 bases between. The CDR3 consists of 13 residues. This CDR3 reads CASSETRLVEAFF. DNA of the CDR3: TGTGCCAGCAGTGAGACCAGACTGGTAGAAGCTTTCTTT.

This clone has just a few counts. This chain uses TRBV6-1 with TRBJ2-5, with D perhaps TRBD1 (7 bases). The CDR3 covers 14 residues. CDR1 is MNHNS, CDR2 SASEGT, per germline. Trimming stripped 4 bases from V and 7 bases from J, with 16 bases between. In DNA, the CDR3 is TGTGCCAGCAGTGTCTCAGGGGGAGGAGTGACCCAGTACTTC. It codes for CASSVSGGGVTQYF.

The V gene is TRBV5-1, the J gene TRBJ2-7, with 8 bases fitting TRBD1. The germline V gene encodes CDR1 SGHRS and CDR2 YFSETQ. The CDR3 has 14 amino acids. The trim removed 0 bases at V and 5 bases at J, leaving 4 bases unmatched. CDR3 sequence: CASSLVQGANEQYF. DNA of the CDR3: TGCGCCAGCAGCTTGGTCCAGGGGGCAAACGAGCAGTACTTC. Combining the CDR3 with reference TRBV5-1 and TRBJ2-7 gives the whole variable domain KAGVTQTPRYLIKTRGQQVTLSCSPISGHRSVSWYQQTPGQGLQFLFEYFSETQRNKGNFPGRFSGRQFSNSRSEMNVSTLELGDSALYLCASSLVQGANEQYFGPGTRLTVT.

The chain combines TRBV11-2 with TRBJ1-3; D might be TRBD1 (5 bases). The ends were cut back, 6 bases at V and 6 bases at J, with 15 bases in the middle. Germline loops: CDR1 SGHAT, CDR2 FQNNGV. CDR3 length equals 14 residues. In DNA, the CDR3 is TGTGCCAGCAGTTCAACAAGACAGACAAACACCATATATTTT. This translates into CASSSTRQTNTIYF.

This rearrangement joins TRBV9 to TRBJ1-2; 7 nucleotides agree with TRBD1. Trimming cost V 4 bases and J 7 bases; bases outside gene matches: 10. This CDR3 is 14 amino acids long. Germline-derived CDR1 and CDR2 are SGDLS and YYNGEE. CDR3 in DNA: TGTGCCAGCAGCCCCTCGACAGGGCCTAGTGGCTACACCTTC. Its translation: CASSPSTGPSGYTF. The full variable domain, its missing parts supplied by reference TRBV9 and TRBJ1-2, is DSGVTQTPKHLITATGQRVTLRCSPRSGDLSVYWYQQSLDQGLQFLIQYYNGEERAKGNILERFSAQQFPDLHSELNLSSLELGDSALYFCASSPSTGPSGYTFGSGTRLTVV.